These T cell receptor beta chains were read from a single sample in a study of breast tumors, draining lymph nodes, adjacent tissues. In TCRdb, the multiplex PCR reads were re-called with MiXCR into one record per CDR3 protein. The sample has 130,000 or so distinct CDR3 sequences; 32% are singletons. Sequenced input: axillary lymph node tissue. These receptors originate from a female donor with breast cancer. Some clones in this sample may be carry-over from other donors' samples. Both conserved end residues are trimmed from each CDR3.

TRBJ1-1	TRBV19	ASRPGDTNTEAF
TRBJ1-5	TRBV12-3/TRBV12-4	ASSFQVDQPQH
TRBJ2-5	TRBV2	ASSQLAGSQETQY
TRBJ2-1	TRBV5-6	ASSLDSGGYNEQF
TRBJ1-1	TRBV12-3/TRBV12-4	ASSSDRARTEAF
TRBJ1-3	TRBV7-2	ASSRTGGSSGNTIY
TRBJ2-3	TRBV7-6	ASSLRGGLAVSTDTQY
TRBJ1-6	TRBV10-1	ASSAGVSSPLH
TRBJ1-6	TRBV19	ASSIRDYNSPLH
TRBJ2-2	TRBV28	ASSLLDRTGELF
TRBJ1-5	TRBV6-1	ASSDEGHSNQPQH
TRBJ2-5	TRBV6-2/TRBV6-3	ASYGRGRRGTQY
TRBJ2-7	TRBV7-8	ASSLASAGWEQY
TRBJ1-1	TRBV7-2	ASSSFGTNTEAF
TRBJ1-2	TRBV4-2	ASSQAHRDRAVDIYGYT
TRBJ2-5	TRBV6-1	ASSKGGETQY
TRBJ2-7	TRBV7-2	ASSAGNRVGEQY
TRBJ1-5	TRBV6-4	ASSLEVGGNQPQH
TRBJ1-5	TRBV19	ASHRGDRGSNQPQH
TRBJ2-3	TRBV18	ASSPSDRFASDTQY
TRBJ1-4	TRBV11-3	ASSLGGGLGEKLF
TRBJ1-3	TRBV6-6	ASSYSSGNTIY
TRBJ2-1	TRBV6-1	ASNWLAGGNEQF
TRBJ2-3	TRBV7-2	ASSLGLAGKTDTQY
TRBJ2-1	TRBV6-5	ASSPGAAGATYNEQF
TRBJ1-2	TRBV7-2	ASSPQGFYLSGT
TRBJ1-1	TRBV5-1	ASGEDRVNTEAF
TRBJ1-4	TRBV6-6	ASSLQGRSKLF
TRBJ2-3	TRBV10-1	ASSEAGAVGTQY
TRBJ1-2	TRBV29-1	SVEVRETHYGYT
TRBJ2-1	TRBV11-2	ASSIQGAVNEQF
TRBJ1-6	TRBV6-6	ASSKGQARDSPLH
TRBJ1-5	TRBV10-3	AISQGDILNQPQH
TRBJ1-2	TRBV4-1	ASSQAGTGQGAKGYT
TRBJ1-1	TRBV12-5	ASGLFPEQEAF
TRBJ1-1	TRBV9	ASSVDTFTPEAF
TRBJ1-4	TRBV2	ASNAAGGTNEKLF
TRBJ2-7	TRBV20-1	SVTGTSSYEQY
TRBJ2-1	TRBV5-1	ASSLGGRGSYNEQF
TRBJ1-2	TRBV7-9	ASSIYLCSVEVLDGYT
TRBJ2-3	TRBV7-7	ASSPGGGGARDTQY
TRBJ2-7	TRBV6-5	ASSHSVGGPRDEQY
TRBJ2-7	TRBV19	ASSTPSGRSYEQY
TRBJ1-1	TRBV20-1	SARALGIMNTEAF
TRBJ1-2	TRBV20-1	SARDGYT
TRBJ1-4	TRBV4-1	ASSQGQGNEKLF
TRBJ1-5	TRBV7-9	ACSQAQGGNQPRH
TRBJ1-6	TRBV27	ASREKGDLYNSPLH
TRBJ2-2	TRBV24-1	ATASGGSTGELF
TRBJ2-7	TRBV5-1	ASSLGRTLKLSYEQY
TRBJ2-1	TRBV11-2	ASSSPGLAGGESYNEQF
TRBJ2-5	TRBV7-2	ASSPPGLAGGGETQY
TRBJ2-5	TRBV6-6	ASSQSGTTGQETQY
TRBJ1-1	TRBV10-3	AIRGQGVNTEAF
TRBJ1-1	TRBV7-2	ASSPGDVGGAF
TRBJ1-1	TRBV2	ASNADRGTEAF
TRBJ1-6	TRBV6-1	ASSETVHKENSPLH